The rows below give T cell receptor beta chains drawn from one sample of a study of regulatory T cells in long-lasting Graves disease. TCRdb re-derived calls from the multiplex PCR reads in MiXCR, one entry per CDR3 protein. The data hold 550,000 to 600,000 distinct CDR3 sequences, with about 16% observed a single time. These data are also associated with another study on T cells in Graves' hyperthyroidism and ophthalmopathy.

The input for sequencing was peripheral blood mononuclear cells (PBMCs), taken at new diagnosis, from a patient treated with antithyroid drugs. The receptors were gathered from a man aged 18 to 35 with Graves disease. Each CDR3 is given with its conserved first and last residue. D genes are given only for firm matches.

len: 13
v_gene: TRBV20-1
d_gene: NA
j_gene: TRBJ2-7
CDR3aa: CSARVGFRGEQYF

len: 15
v_gene: TRBV9
d_gene: NA
j_gene: TRBJ1-6
CDR3aa: CASSVAGTYNSPLHF

len: 14
v_gene: TRBV7-9
d_gene: NA
j_gene: TRBJ2-3
CDR3aa: CASSSYKGANTQYF

len: 15
v_gene: TRBV6-1
d_gene: NA
j_gene: TRBJ2-7
CDR3aa: CASSDDRLHSYEQYF

len: 14
v_gene: TRBV5-1
d_gene: TRBD2
j_gene: TRBJ2-7
CDR3aa: CASSSASGSYEQYF

len: 15
v_gene: TRBV6-5
d_gene: TRBD2
j_gene: TRBJ2-1
CDR3aa: CASSYSGGSRDEQFF

len: 14
v_gene: TRBV27
d_gene: NA
j_gene: TRBJ1-4
CDR3aa: CASSLQGTNEKLFF

len: 13
v_gene: TRBV30
d_gene: NA
j_gene: TRBJ1-1
CDR3aa: CAGASSQNTEAFF

len: 15
v_gene: TRBV19
d_gene: NA
j_gene: TRBJ1-1
CDR3aa: CASSNAWMGNTEAFF

len: 13
v_gene: TRBV11-1
d_gene: NA
j_gene: TRBJ1-1
CDR3aa: CASSPVVRSQAFF

len: 13
v_gene: TRBV20-1
d_gene: TRBD1
j_gene: TRBJ1-1
CDR3aa: CSARGQANTEAFF

len: 14
v_gene: TRBV12-3/TRBV12-4
d_gene: NA
j_gene: TRBJ2-6
CDR3aa: CASSPSWGANVLTF

len: 14
v_gene: TRBV6-1
d_gene: TRBD1
j_gene: TRBJ1-6
CDR3aa: CASRTGASNSPLHF

len: 16
v_gene: TRBV7-3
d_gene: TRBD1
j_gene: TRBJ2-2
CDR3aa: CASSRLGQGTTGELFF

len: 15
v_gene: TRBV27
d_gene: NA
j_gene: TRBJ1-1
CDR3aa: CASTLGFGMNTEAFF

len: 14
v_gene: TRBV12-5
d_gene: NA
j_gene: TRBJ2-7
CDR3aa: CASGFRTALYEQYF

len: 15
v_gene: TRBV18
d_gene: NA
j_gene: TRBJ1-2
CDR3aa: CASSPERDLNYGYTF

len: 16
v_gene: TRBV19
d_gene: NA
j_gene: TRBJ1-1
CDR3aa: CASSIMVGQLNTEAFF

len: 18
v_gene: TRBV24-1
d_gene: TRBD1
j_gene: TRBJ2-5
CDR3aa: CATSDMSGTGGGGETQYF

len: 16
v_gene: TRBV27
d_gene: NA
j_gene: TRBJ2-4
CDR3aa: CASSLVRGAAKNIQYF

len: 17
v_gene: TRBV11-2
d_gene: TRBD1
j_gene: TRBJ2-1
CDR3aa: CASSLDQGVLSYNEQFF

len: 14
v_gene: TRBV7-2
d_gene: NA
j_gene: TRBJ2-2
CDR3aa: CASSLRGFTGELFF

len: 14
v_gene: TRBV2
d_gene: TRBD2
j_gene: TRBJ2-3
CDR3aa: CASGLASSTDTQYF

len: 12
v_gene: TRBV6-9
d_gene: NA
j_gene: TRBJ2-7
CDR3aa: CASSYGVGEQYF

len: 15
v_gene: TRBV27
d_gene: TRBD1
j_gene: TRBJ1-6
CDR3aa: CASSLSGTARAPLHF

len: 17
v_gene: TRBV19
d_gene: TRBD1
j_gene: TRBJ1-4
CDR3aa: CASGTSLYRGANEKLFF

len: 15
v_gene: TRBV3-1
d_gene: NA
j_gene: TRBJ2-5
CDR3aa: CASSQGLGGQETQYF

len: 16
v_gene: TRBV9
d_gene: NA
j_gene: TRBJ2-2
CDR3aa: CASSVEGGGYTGELFF

len: 15
v_gene: TRBV9
d_gene: TRBD2
j_gene: TRBJ2-2
CDR3aa: CASHSTAGGPGELFF

len: 16
v_gene: TRBV20-1
d_gene: NA
j_gene: TRBJ2-7
CDR3aa: CSARGNLFGINQEQYF

len: 16
v_gene: TRBV12-3/TRBV12-4
d_gene: TRBD2
j_gene: TRBJ2-7
CDR3aa: CASSPPRASGTYEQYF

len: 15
v_gene: TRBV5-6
d_gene: NA
j_gene: TRBJ1-5
CDR3aa: CASSWGLTSNQPQHF

len: 14
v_gene: TRBV5-1
d_gene: NA
j_gene: TRBJ2-2
CDR3aa: CASNEGPHTGELFF

len: 15
v_gene: TRBV5-1
d_gene: NA
j_gene: TRBJ1-1
CDR3aa: CASSFKGVGDTEAFF

len: 15
v_gene: TRBV5-1
d_gene: TRBD1
j_gene: TRBJ1-5
CDR3aa: CASSSGTELNQPQHF

len: 15
v_gene: TRBV5-6
d_gene: TRBD1
j_gene: TRBJ2-5
CDR3aa: CASSLFGTGVQTQYF

len: 13
v_gene: TRBV30
d_gene: TRBD2
j_gene: TRBJ2-1
CDR3aa: CAWKLAGFGGQFF

len: 13
v_gene: TRBV6-1
d_gene: NA
j_gene: TRBJ1-4
CDR3aa: CASARQSWEKLFF

len: 13
v_gene: TRBV2
d_gene: NA
j_gene: TRBJ1-5
CDR3aa: CASNRDGNQPQHF

len: 15
v_gene: TRBV10-1
d_gene: NA
j_gene: TRBJ2-3
CDR3aa: CASSESTASSDTQYF

len: 18
v_gene: TRBV7-3
d_gene: TRBD2
j_gene: TRBJ2-2
CDR3aa: CASSLKGLAGTNTGELFF

len: 17
v_gene: TRBV28
d_gene: TRBD2
j_gene: TRBJ2-1
CDR3aa: CASSLTASGRSDNEQFF

len: 13
v_gene: TRBV7-9
d_gene: NA
j_gene: TRBJ2-7
CDR3aa: CASSKRKVYEQYF

len: 12
v_gene: TRBV7-3
d_gene: NA
j_gene: TRBJ2-1
CDR3aa: CASSRESGEQFF

len: 14
v_gene: TRBV18
d_gene: NA
j_gene: TRBJ1-1
CDR3aa: CASSRVRSNTEAFF

len: 17
v_gene: TRBV6-1
d_gene: NA
j_gene: TRBJ2-7
CDR3aa: CASSHPASPRFLYEQYF

len: 14
v_gene: TRBV12-3/TRBV12-4
d_gene: NA
j_gene: TRBJ2-7
CDR3aa: CASSLVGLAVEQYF

len: 12
v_gene: TRBV28
d_gene: NA
j_gene: TRBJ1-2
CDR3aa: CASAAFNYGYTF

len: 15
v_gene: TRBV20-1
d_gene: TRBD2
j_gene: TRBJ2-5
CDR3aa: CSASTSGRAGETQYF

len: 15
v_gene: TRBV10-2
d_gene: NA
j_gene: TRBJ2-5
CDR3aa: CASGPKGRTEETQYF

len: 16
v_gene: TRBV12-3/TRBV12-4
d_gene: TRBD1
j_gene: TRBJ1-5
CDR3aa: CASSPAGQGSNQPQHF